In its sample, the clone carrying this T cell receptor beta chain ranks as medium-sized. Its specificity is not known. The source of the sample is a study of tumor and adjacent non-tumor tissue in lung cancer. Across the study: Histology: about a dozen adenocarcinoma, a couple of squamous cell carcinoma, 1 small cell lung cancer.

The library came from three nested PCR rounds adapted from ARM-PCR protocols. From the multiplex PCR reads, TCRdb called clonotypes with MiXCR, one entry per CDR3 protein. Of about 79,000 distinct CDR3 sequences detected, over 55% appear once; the ten largest clones hold around 9.5%. The template was RNA from unsorted bulk tissue. Newly diagnosed lung cancer patients had thoracic surgery in China, August–late 2014, without prior chemotherapy. Study-wide results and caveats: Normal lung showed higher cumulative top 100 clone frequency than tumor.

This clonotype originated in a woman in her 40s with non-small cell lung cancer. Sequenced: lung tumor tissue.

The CDR3 loop reads CASSEHQTDTGELFF. The CDR3 coding sequence is TGCGCCAGCAGTGAACACCAGACTGACACCGGGGAGCTGTTTTTT. The chain links TRBV10-1 to TRBJ2-2; D is uncertain. Trimming left V 3 bases short and J 3 bases short, with 11 bases between. Germline V gives CDR1 WNHNN, CDR2 SYGVQD (reference sequence). There are 15 residues in the CDR3.